This T cell receptor beta chain was found in a study of beta chain features in type 1 diabetes. Overall study context: Some 110 million sorted cells were examined across all samples.

This clone was recorded a few times. Its antigen is unidentified. J was trimmed by 6 bases and V by 4 bases; bases with no gene match: 7. Germline CDR1 SQVTM, CDR2 ANQGSEA. The CDR3 totals 14 residues. The authors reverse transcribed all of the isolated RNA, so sequencing captured expressed TCRB transcripts. Produced via immunoSEQ multiplex PCR; TCRdb's table is partial and in-frame only. This repertoire shows 500,000 to 700,000 clones, less than 20% found once; its top ten account for 0.093%. Points from the study as a whole: More deletions and fewer insertions at VDJ junctions were found in patients with type 1 diabetes.

This receptor was obtained from a man between 18 and 35 years old in good health. The chain couples TRBV29-1 to TRBJ1-5; 9 bases match TRBD1. Sequencing was performed on naive CD4+ T cells from blood. In DNA, the CDR3 is TGCAGCGTTGCAGGACAGGGGTCCGGTCAGCCCCAGCATTTT. As protein: CSVAGQGSGQPQHF.